The TCR beta chain described here comes from a study of cytomegalovirus exposure and HLA in healthy donors. The CDR3 spans 14 residues. The V gene end was trimmed by 4 bases and the J gene end by 4 bases; junction bases not matched to a gene: 3. Looked up from germline, CDR1 is SEHNR and CDR2 is FQNEAQ (reference sequence). The PCR was carried out with 60 Vbeta primers and 13 Jbeta primers. Only in-frame clones appear in the TCRdb table, and some are missing; sequencing was by immunoSEQ multiplex PCR. The repertoire holds 100,000 to 150,000 clones, with roughly 85% as singletons. This chain connects TRBV7-9 to TRBJ2-7; 11 positions agree with TRBD1. This TCR derives from a man between 18 and 29 years old in good health and CMV-seropositive. The sequenced material came from PBMCs. CDR3 amino acids: CASSSGQGVYEQYF. The CDR3 DNA reads TGTGCCAGCAGCTCGGGACAGGGGGTATACGAGCAGTACTTC. Based on the CDR3 plus reference TRBV7-9 and TRBJ2-7, the full variable domain is DTGVSQNPRHKITKRGQNVTFRCDPISEHNRLYWYRQTLGQGPEFLTYFQNEAQLEKSRLLSDRFSAERPKGSFSTLEIQRTEQGDSAMYLCASSSGQGVYEQYFGPGTRLTVT.